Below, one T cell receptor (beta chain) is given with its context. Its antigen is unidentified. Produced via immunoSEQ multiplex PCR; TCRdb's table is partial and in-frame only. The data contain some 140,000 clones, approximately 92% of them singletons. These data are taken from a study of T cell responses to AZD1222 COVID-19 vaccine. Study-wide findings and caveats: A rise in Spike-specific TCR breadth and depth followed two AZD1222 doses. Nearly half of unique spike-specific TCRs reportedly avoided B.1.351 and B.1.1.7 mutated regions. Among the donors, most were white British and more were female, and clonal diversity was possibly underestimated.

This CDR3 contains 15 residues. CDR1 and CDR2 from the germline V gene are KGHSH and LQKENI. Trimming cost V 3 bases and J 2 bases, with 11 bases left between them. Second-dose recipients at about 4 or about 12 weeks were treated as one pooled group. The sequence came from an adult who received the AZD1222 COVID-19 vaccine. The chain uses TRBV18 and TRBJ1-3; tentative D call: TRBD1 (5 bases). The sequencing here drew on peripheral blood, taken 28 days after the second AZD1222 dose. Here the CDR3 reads CASSPAGNPGNTIYF. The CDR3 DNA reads TGTGCCAGCTCACCCGCAGGGAATCCTGGAAACACCATATATTTT.